One sample yielded the 30 T cell receptor beta chains listed below, sequenced in a study of naive and memory T cell subsets. Ligated cDNA underwent four rounds of PCR with nested alpha and beta constant region primers and SP2. One entry per CDR3 protein results from TCRdb running MiXCR on the UMI-ligation and nested PCR reads. The repertoire holds more than 30,000 distinct CDR3 sequences, with 11% as singletons. Treatment indicated: skin biopsy from PPD injection site in Mantoux-positive individual. TCR cDNA received a 3' ligated oligonucleotide that carried a UMI. The specimen was skin, collected from a tuberculin skin test site. The receptors shown here come from an adult in good health.

The rearrangement links TRBV21-1 to TRBJ2-3. TRBV21-1 is shown as a pseudogene. The CDR3 runs to 16 residues. The chain's CDR3 is CASSKLGGRLTDTQYF. The CDR3 DNA sequence: TGTGCCAGCAGCAAATTAGGTGGTCGCCTCACAGATACGCAGTATTTT.

This clonotype has at least ten counts. This chain links TRBV27 with TRBJ2-3; 7 bases map to TRBD1. Per the germline V gene, CDR1 is MNHEY and CDR2 is SMNVEV (reference sequence). CDR3 length: 15 residues. J gave up 6 bases and V 3 bases, and 9 bases lay outside the gene matches. The CDR3 is CASSFRTGQWDTQYF. The CDR3 bases are TGTGCCAGCAGTTTTCGGACAGGACAATGGGATACGCAGTATTTT.

Points on this clonotype: Sequence at one end of the junction differs from germline and may be a read error. The gene calls are TRBV12-3 or TRBV12-4 and TRBJ1-2; D perhaps matches TRBD1 (6 bases). This CDR3 has 16 residues. CDR3 in amino acids: CASSPLRGATNYGDTF. The CDR3 DNA follows: TGTGCCAGCAGTCCCCTCAGGGGTGCTACTAACTATGGCGACACCTTC.

In this sample, this clonotype turned up many times. This chain links TRBV7-6 with TRBJ1-3; 8 bases fit TRBD1. CDR3 size: 16 residues. CDR1 is SGHVS, CDR2 FNYEAQ, per germline. V trimming: 5 bases; J trimming: 2 bases; junction bases outside the gene matches: 8. The chain's CDR3 is CASSTQQGGTGNTIYF. As DNA, the CDR3 is TGTGCCAGCAGCACTCAACAGGGGGGAACTGGAAACACCATATATTTT.

By share of the sample, this clonotype is medium-sized (0.01 to 0.1%). The chain has TRBV29-1 and TRBJ1-5; 7 bases match TRBD1. The V gene's germline CDR1 is SQVTM and CDR2 ANQGSEA. J lost 1 base, V lost 6 bases, and 3 bases had no gene match. CDR3 length: 13 amino acids. DNA of the CDR3: TGCAGCGTACGACAGGGAAGCAATCAGCCCCAGCATTTT. Protein sequence: CSVRQGSNQPQHF.

The sample holds many counts of this clonotype. In nucleotides, the CDR3 is TGTGCCAGCAGGGGCCACCCGGGGGAGACCCAGTACTTC. Its translation is CASRGHPGETQYF. The J gene is TRBJ2-5, the V gene TRBV2; D possibly corresponds to TRBD2 (5 bases). Per the germline V gene, CDR1 is SNHLY and CDR2 is FYNNEI. Trimming removed 6 bases at V and 5 bases at J, with 13 bases between. The CDR3 totals 13 residues.

This chain uses TRBV5-1 with TRBJ2-2, with TRBD2 matching 9 bases. The CDR3 runs to 17 residues. Trimming at V came to 0 bases and at J to 0 bases, leaving 3 bases not matched to a gene. Germline CDR1 SGHRS, CDR2 YFSETQ. Here the CDR3 reads CASSLVAGVANTGELFF. The CDR3 nucleotides are TGCGCCAGCAGCTTGGTAGCGGGAGTCGCGAACACCGGGGAGCTGTTTTTT.

This clonotype was counted many times. The CDR3 here is CASSQHHTSGGAPEQFF. Here the CDR3 DNA reads TGTGCCAGCAGCCAACACCACACTAGCGGGGGGGCCCCTGAGCAGTTCTTC. The chain couples TRBV3-1 to TRBJ2-1, with 13 bases that match TRBD2. This CDR3 is 17 amino acids long. Looked up from germline, CDR1 is LGHDT and CDR2 is YNNKEL (reference sequence). Losses at the gene ends were 2 bases for V and 9 bases for J; bases not matched to a gene: 10.

This clonotype rates as large. V gene TRBV7-9 combines with J gene TRBJ2-1; D not resolved. In germline, CDR1 is SEHNR, CDR2 FQNEAQ (reference sequence). V was clipped by 5 bases and J by 7 bases, with 6 bases between them. The CDR3 consists of 11 residues. For the CDR3, the DNA is TGTGCCAGCAGCCCCGAAAATGAGCAGTTCTTC. Encoded protein: CASSPENEQFF.

Ten or more counts support this clonotype. This CDR3 is CASSSARTSGSIGETQYF. For the CDR3, the DNA is TGTGCCAGCAGTTCTGCCCGAACTAGCGGGAGTATCGGAGAGACCCAGTACTTC. The chain is built from TRBV6-5 and TRBJ2-5, with 11 bases that match TRBD2. The CDR3 is 18 residues long. Germline V lookup: CDR1 MNHEY, CDR2 SVGAGI. V shed 4 bases and J 4 bases; nucleotides not matched to a gene: 14.

The V and J genes are TRBV10-2 and TRBJ2-2; D unclear. The ends were cut back, 3 bases at V and 1 base at J, with 15 bases in the middle. The CDR3 is 17 residues long. The germline V gene encodes CDR1 WSHSY and CDR2 SAAADI. The CDR3 DNA reads as TGCGCCAGCAGTGACCCAACGAGGAAACAGAACACCGGGGAGCTGTTTTTT. Protein product: CASSDPTRKQNTGELFF.

This clonotype was counted ten times or more. The chain carries TRBV28 and TRBJ1-2; TRBD1 matches 7 bases. This CDR3 has 13 residues. Germline V gene sequence: CDR1 MDHEN, CDR2 SYDVKM. The trim removed 6 bases at V and 9 bases at J, leaving 10 bases unmatched. The CDR3 DNA reads TGTGCCAGCAGCATCGGTAACAGGGGAAGCTACACCTTC. Protein sequence: CASSIGNRGSYTF.

V usage is TRBV28 and J usage is TRBJ2-7; D possibly uses TRBD1 or TRBD2 (5 bases each). V was clipped by 5 bases and J by 2 bases, with 16 bases between them. The CDR3 length is 15 residues. CDR1 and CDR2 (germline): MDHEN, SYDVKM. The CDR3 coding sequence is TGTGCCAGCAGTCCACGGGGCGGATCGACCTACGAGCAGTACTTC. Translating it yields CASSPRGGSTYEQYF.

The chain links TRBV6-5 to TRBJ2-7, with 9 bases fitting TRBD2. The CDR3 has 15 amino acids. Germline V gene lookup returns CDR1 MNHEY and CDR2 SVGAGI. J was trimmed by 3 bases and V by 6 bases; bases with no gene match: 9. In DNA form, the CDR3 reads TGTGCCAGCAGAGACATGGCGGGAGGGATCTACGAGCAGTACTTC. Protein sequence: CASRDMAGGIYEQYF.

The chain employs TRBV3-1 and TRBJ1-1; 7 bases fit TRBD1. Germline-derived CDR1 and CDR2 are LGHDT and YNNKEL (reference sequence). CDR3 size: 13 residues. V shed 6 bases and J 6 bases; nucleotides not matched to a gene: 7. CDR3 sequence reads: CASSRQGTAEAFF. CDR3 DNA sequence: TGTGCCAGCAGTCGACAGGGTACCGCTGAAGCTTTCTTT.

This clonotype was picked up many times. This chain uses TRBV7-8 with TRBJ1-3, with D hard to call. V lost 5 bases, J lost 0 bases, and 14 bases lay in between. Germline CDR1 and CDR2: SGHVS and FQNEAQ. The CDR3 has 16 amino acids. CDR3 nucleotide sequence: TGTGCCAGCAGCCGGCGGTCGGGGAGCTCTGGAAACACCATATATTTT. Encoded protein: CASSRRSGSSGNTIYF.

V is TRBV6-5 and J is TRBJ1-5; D call uncertain. CDR3 length: 12 amino acids. The germline V gene encodes CDR1 MNHEY and CDR2 SVGAGI. The V end was cut by 2 bases, the J end by 6 bases, with 5 bases between. CDR3 nucleotide sequence: TGTGCCAGCAGTTACAGCGGTCAGCCCCAGCATTTT. As protein: CASSYSGQPQHF.

This clonotype was seen only a few times. The chain employs TRBV29-1 and TRBJ2-6; 8 nucleotides line up with TRBD2. The CDR3 runs to 14 residues. Germline assignment: CDR1 SQVTM and CDR2 ANQGSEA. Unmatched junction bases numbered 1, after V lost 6 bases and J lost 0 bases. The CDR3 DNA reads TGCAGCGTGACTAGCGCCTCTGGGGCCAACGTCCTGACTTTC. Translating it yields CSVTSASGANVLTF. Supplemented by reference TRBV29-1 and TRBJ2-6, the full variable domain reads SAVISQKPSRDICQRGTSLTIQCQVDSQVTMMFWYRQQPGQSLTLIATANQGSEATYESGFVIDKFPISRPNLTFSTLTVSNMSPEDSSIYLCSVTSASGANVLTFGAGSRLTVL.

In its sample, this clonotype ranks as medium-sized. The V call is TRBV5-5, the J call TRBJ1-2; D is undetermined. Germline CDR1 reads SGHKS; CDR2 reads YYEKEE (reference sequence). The CDR3 loop spans 13 amino acids. V shed 0 bases and J shed 8 bases, with 11 bases lying between them. DNA of the CDR3: TGTGCCAGCAGCTTGGCCGGGGTACAAGGCTACACCTTC. This codes for CASSLAGVQGYTF.

This clonotype was detected only a few times. The rearrangement uses TRBV25-1 and TRBJ2-4, with a tentative D call TRBD1 (5 bases). Trimming removed 5 bases at V and 4 bases at J, with 15 bases between. In germline, CDR1 is MGHDK, CDR2 SYGVNS. CDR3 length equals 15 residues. The CDR3 nucleotides read TGTGCCAGCAGTAAAGATGGGGCGCTGAAAAACATTCAGTACTTC. This sequence encodes CASSKDGALKNIQYF.

There are many counts of this clonotype. The chain joins TRBV5-6 to TRBJ2-7; the D gene is possibly TRBD1 (6 bases). The CDR3 sequence is 14 residues long. The V end was cut by 4 bases, the J end by 4 bases, with 15 bases between. In germline, CDR1 is SGHDT, CDR2 YYEEEE. CDR3 protein: CASSLRDIKYEQYF. CDR3 in DNA: TGTGCCAGCAGCCTCCGGGACATTAAGTACGAGCAGTACTTC.

The J gene is TRBJ1-5, the V gene TRBV12-3 or TRBV12-4; 7 nucleotides agree with TRBD1. There are 13 residues in the CDR3. Unmatched junction bases numbered 6, after V lost 6 bases and J lost 7 bases. CDR3 residues: CASSLTGNQPQHF. CDR3 coding DNA: TGTGCCAGCAGCCTGACAGGGAACCAGCCCCAGCATTTT.

This clonotype was picked up many times. CDR3: CASSGVLRSTDTQYF. The CDR3 DNA is TGTGCCAGCAGTGGTGTTCTGCGAAGCACAGATACGCAGTATTTT. J is TRBJ2-3 and V is TRBV2; the D is unclear. The CDR3 extends over 15 amino acids. Trimming removed 4 bases at V and 0 bases at J, with 11 bases between. CDR1 and CDR2 (germline): SNHLY, FYNNEI.

The chain uses TRBV3-1 and TRBJ1-2; D call uncertain. The germline gives CDR1 LGHDT, CDR2 YNNKEL (reference sequence). The CDR3 covers 16 residues. Trimming shortened V by 3 bases and J by 7 bases, and 21 bases separated the two germline ends. The CDR3 loop reads CASSQATGQSLGGYTF. The CDR3 bases are TGTGCCAGCAGCCAGGCCACCGGGCAGAGCCTTGGTGGCTACACCTTC.

This clonotype was seen ten or more times. The chain couples TRBV20-1 to TRBJ2-1, with 8 bases identical to TRBD1. CDR1 is DFQATT and CDR2 is SNEGSKA in the germline V gene (reference sequence). The CDR3 has 14 amino acids. J was trimmed by 7 bases and V by 3 bases; bases with no gene match: 8. The CDR3 protein is CSASGDRLGNEQFF. The DNA of the CDR3 is TGCAGTGCTAGTGGGGACAGGTTGGGAAATGAGCAGTTCTTC.

CDR3 loop: CASSNRQGQETQYF. The CDR3 nucleotides are TGTGCCAGCAGCAATAGACAGGGCCAAGAGACCCAGTACTTC. The V gene is TRBV3-1, the J gene TRBJ2-5, with TRBD1 identical over 7 bases. The CDR3 covers 14 residues. Germline CDR1 is LGHDT and CDR2 is YNNKEL (reference sequence). J gave up 1 base and V 5 bases, and 4 bases lay outside the gene matches.

This chain joins TRBV3-1 and TRBJ1-1; no definite D call. The CDR3 covers 15 residues. The germline V gene has CDR1 LGHDT and CDR2 YNNKEL (reference sequence). V shed 1 base and J shed 0 bases, with 9 bases lying between them. CDR3 in amino acids: CASSQGEVLNTEAFF. CDR3 in DNA: TGTGCCAGCAGCCAAGGGGAGGTCTTGAACACTGAAGCTTTCTTT. Using reference TRBV3-1 and TRBJ1-1 for the parts outside the CDR3, the full variable domain is DTAVSQTPKYLVTQMGNDKSIKCEQNLGHDTMYWYKQDSKKFLKIMFSYNNKELIINETVPNRFSPKSPDKAHLNLHINSLELGDSAVYFCASSQGEVLNTEAFFGQGTRLTVV.

This clonotype was counted a few times. The chain combines TRBV10-2 with TRBJ2-7; no definite D call. The CDR3 totals 14 residues. V lost 10 bases and J 2 bases, leaving 18 bases between the germline ends. CDR1 WSHSY and CDR2 SAAADI come from the germline V gene. DNA for the CDR3: TGCGCCACTCGACCCTCGGGTCTCACCTACGAGCAGTACTTC. Translation: CATRPSGLTYEQYF.

This clonotype was found a few times. This chain links TRBV11-3 with TRBJ2-7; the D gene is possibly TRBD2 (6 bases). Germline CDR1 and CDR2: SGHNT and YENEEA. V was cut by 4 bases and J by 7 bases, with 8 bases left in between. The CDR3 sequence is 11 residues long. Written as DNA, the CDR3 is TGTGCCAGCAGCTATGCGGGAGAGCAGTACTTC. Translated, it gives CASSYAGEQYF.

Many counts were recorded for this clonotype. The chain links TRBV29-1 to TRBJ1-2, with TRBD1 identical over 7 bases. From germline, CDR1 is SQVTM and CDR2 ANQGSEA. After removal of 2 bases from V and 2 bases from J, the junction contained 5 bases not matched to a gene. The CDR3 is made up of 14 amino acids. Here the CDR3 reads CSVERQGHNYGYTF. The DNA of the CDR3 is TGCAGCGTTGAAAGACAGGGACACAACTATGGCTACACCTTC.